These 11 T cell receptor beta chains came from one sample sequenced in a study of T cell responses to AZD1222 COVID-19 vaccine. The method was immunoSEQ multiplex PCR; TCRdb's version includes in-frame clones alone and lacks a portion of them. Of roughly 160,000 clones detected, 75% to 90% appear once; the ten largest clones hold 6.9%. The input for sequencing was peripheral blood, taken on day 0 of AZD1222 vaccination. These receptors came from an adult in good health.

The V call is TRBV29-1, the J call TRBJ2-7; D gene unclear. Germline-derived CDR1 and CDR2 are SQVTM and ANQGSEA. The CDR3 runs to 10 residues. V lost 8 bases to trimming and J lost 2 bases, with 7 bases between them. CDR3 sequence reads: CSPRTYEQYV. CDR3 nucleotides: TGCAGCCCCCGGACCTACGAGCAGTACGTC.

The chain combines TRBV10-3 with TRBJ2-7; the match to TRBD1 covers 7 bases. Trimming at V came to 6 bases and at J to 5 bases, leaving 7 bases not matched to a gene. CDR3 size: 13 residues. The germline V gene encodes CDR1 ENHRY and CDR2 SYGVKD. The CDR3 protein is CAIRRTGQDEQYF. CDR3 sequence (DNA): TGTGCCATCAGGAGGACAGGCCAAGACGAGCAGTACTTC.

The rearrangement joins TRBV5-6 to TRBJ1-1; D remains unclear. Trimming stripped 1 base from V and 3 bases from J, with 4 bases between. CDR1 is SGHDT, CDR2 YYEEEE, per germline. The CDR3 has 12 amino acids. CDR3 DNA sequence: TGTGCCAGCAGCTTGTTCGACACTGAAGCTTTCTTT. It encodes CASSLFDTEAFF.

The chain carries TRBV7-2 and TRBJ1-4, with TRBD1 as a possible D gene (5 bases). V lost 3 bases to trimming and J lost 4 bases, with 15 bases between them. Germline loops: CDR1 SGHTA, CDR2 FQGNSA. This CDR3 comprises 16 residues. CDR3 in DNA: TGTGCCAGCAGCTTTTTCCCGGGACGGGTTAATGAAAAACTGTTTTTT. Translating gives CASSFFPGRVNEKLFF.

The chain links TRBV7-9 to TRBJ2-3; D not resolved. This CDR3 is built from 15 residues. Germline values: CDR1 SEHNR, CDR2 FQNEAQ (reference sequence). Trimming stripped 7 bases from V and 5 bases from J, with 19 bases between. CDR3 nucleotide sequence: TGTGCCAGCATCCTCACCATAACGTCCGTAGATACGCAGTATTTT. Translated: CASILTITSVDTQYF. Full variable domain (outside the CDR3, taken from reference TRBV7-9 and TRBJ2-3): DTGVSQNPRHKITKRGQNVTFRCDPISEHNRLYWYRQTLGQGPEFLTYFQNEAQLEKSRLLSDRFSAERPKGSFSTLEIQRTEQGDSAMYLCASILTITSVDTQYFGPGTRLTVL.

This clone came up a few times. The V call is TRBV2, the J call TRBJ2-2, with 10 bases matching TRBD2. This CDR3 region has 17 residues. Germline CDR1 SNHLY, CDR2 FYNNEI. V shed 1 base, J shed 3 bases, and the junction held 5 bases outside the gene matches. The chain's CDR3 is CASSEESLAGHTGELFF. In DNA form, the CDR3 reads TGTGCCAGCAGTGAAGAATCACTAGCGGGACACACCGGGGAGCTGTTTTTT. Full variable domain (missing parts from reference TRBV2 and TRBJ2-2): EPEVTQTPSHQVTQMGQEVILRCVPISNHLYFYWYRQILGQKVEFLVSFYNNEISEKSEIFDDQFSVERPDGSNFTLKIRSTKLEDSAMYFCASSEESLAGHTGELFFGEGSRLTVL.

The table lists this clone with a few counts. The CDR3: CASSPLPGQLNTEAFF. The CDR3 DNA follows: TGTGCCAGCAGTCCACTCCCGGGACAGTTGAACACTGAAGCTTTCTTT. J is TRBJ1-1 and V is TRBV27; the match to TRBD1 covers 7 bases. The CDR3 covers 16 residues. J lost 0 bases, V lost 5 bases, and 9 bases had no gene match. CDR1 is MNHEY, CDR2 SMNVEV, per germline (reference sequence).

This sequence joins TRBV11-3 and TRBJ1-1, with 8 positions matching TRBD1. CDR3 length equals 14 residues. V dropped 3 bases and J dropped 4; count of bases not matched to a gene: 4. Germline lookup yields CDR1 SGHNT and CDR2 YENEEA. The CDR3 here is CASSFRGLGTEAFF. The CDR3 DNA follows: TGTGCCAGCAGCTTCAGGGGGCTGGGCACTGAAGCTTTCTTT. The full variable domain, completed using reference TRBV11-3 and TRBJ1-1, is EAGVVQSPRYKIIEKKQPVAFWCNPISGHNTLYWYLQNLGQGPELLIRYENEEAVDDSQLPKDRFSAERLKGVDSTLKIQPAELGDSAVYLCASSFRGLGTEAFFGQGTRLTVV.

For the CDR3, the DNA is TGTGCCAGCAGCCAAGACACTTCGGTGGACGAGCAGTACTTC. This encodes CASSQDTSVDEQYF. The chain links TRBV4-2 to TRBJ2-7; D not resolved. This CDR3 contains 14 residues. V lost 0 bases to trimming and J lost 5 bases, with 11 bases between them. Germline V lookup: CDR1 LGHNA, CDR2 YNFKEQ.

The chain links TRBV27 to TRBJ2-7, with 9 bases that match TRBD1. The CDR3 is 18 residues long. Looked up from germline, CDR1 is MNHEY and CDR2 is SMNVEV (reference sequence). The trim removed 8 bases at V and 2 bases at J, leaving 19 bases unmatched. CDR3 amino acids: CASWDGYWGQGPTYEQYV. The CDR3 DNA reads TGTGCCAGCTGGGACGGATACTGGGGACAGGGCCCGACCTACGAGCAGTACGTC.

The chain uses TRBV6-5 and TRBJ1-2; a possible D gene is TRBD1 (6 bases). The CDR3 is 14 amino acids. Germline CDR1 reads MNHEY; CDR2 reads SVGAGI. Trimming took off 5 bases at V and 2 bases at J, with 12 bases between the two ends. DNA for the CDR3: TGTGCCAGCAGTAAAACAGGGACAAACTATGGCTACACCTTC. It yields the protein CASSKTGTNYGYTF.